A selection of T cell receptor beta chains follows, all from one sample in a study of beta chain features in type 1 diabetes. Profiling relied on immunoSEQ multiplex PCR, and the TCRdb table lists in-frame clones only, not all of them. The sample records hundreds of thousands of clones, about 10% being singletons. The sequenced sample was naive CD4+ T cells from blood. These receptor sequences come from a woman aged 18 to 35 in good health. The CDR3 runs from the conserved cysteine through the conserved F or W. D genes are given only for firm matches. Size values are once, few and many counts, or a class for expanded clones, and some rows have none.

CDR3 protein: CASRSQMPRAKNIQYF
CDR3 DNA: TGTGCCAGCCGAAGTCAAATGCCTCGGGCCAAAAACATTCAGTACTTC
clone size: few
V gene: TRBV6-6
D gene: .
J gene: TRBJ2-4

CDR3 protein: CASSYSSGEETQYF
CDR3 DNA: TGTGCCAGCAGCTACTCTAGCGGAGAAGAGACCCAGTACTTC
clone size: .
V gene: TRBV13
D gene: TRBD2
J gene: TRBJ2-5

CDR3 protein: CASILGLGDTQYF
CDR3 DNA: TGTGCCAGCATTCTGGGCTTGGGAGATACGCAGTATTTT
clone size: few
V gene: TRBV6-6
D gene: .
J gene: TRBJ2-3

CDR3 protein: CASSVVAGGLETQYF
CDR3 DNA: TGTGCCAGCAGCGTAGTTGCGGGGGGGCTTGAGACCCAGTACTTC
clone size: .
V gene: TRBV9
D gene: TRBD2
J gene: TRBJ2-5

CDR3 protein: CATSRGGGGDYEQYF
CDR3 DNA: TGTGCCACCAGCAGAGGGGGAGGGGGAGACTACGAGCAGTACTTC
clone size: .
V gene: TRBV15
D gene: .
J gene: TRBJ2-7

CDR3 protein: CASSIALAGGSTDTQYF
CDR3 DNA: TGTGCCAGTAGTATAGCACTAGCGGGAGGGTCCACAGATACGCAGTATTTT
clone size: .
V gene: TRBV19
D gene: TRBD2
J gene: TRBJ2-3

CDR3 protein: CASSQKKTGVYEKLFF
CDR3 DNA: TGTGCCAGCAGCCAGAAAAAGACAGGGGTGTATGAAAAACTGTTTTTT
clone size: few
V gene: TRBV5-4
D gene: TRBD1
J gene: TRBJ1-4

CDR3 protein: CASSEAPGFNYGYTF
CDR3 DNA: TGTGCCAGCAGTGAAGCCCCCGGTTTTAACTATGGCTACACCTTC
clone size: .
V gene: TRBV6-1
D gene: .
J gene: TRBJ1-2

CDR3 protein: CASSILAGSTDTQYF
CDR3 DNA: TGTGCCAGCAGCATTCTAGCGGGATCCACAGATACGCAGTATTTT
clone size: few
V gene: TRBV7-9
D gene: TRBD2
J gene: TRBJ2-3

CDR3 protein: CSVDQGSNQPQHF
CDR3 DNA: TGCAGCGTTGATCAGGGTAGCAATCAGCCCCAGCATTTT
clone size: few
V gene: TRBV29-1
D gene: .
J gene: TRBJ1-5

CDR3 protein: CASSLRGSVYTQYF
CDR3 DNA: TGCGCCAGCAGCTTGCGCGGGAGTGTGTATACGCAGTATTTT
clone size: few
V gene: TRBV5-1
D gene: TRBD2
J gene: TRBJ2-3

CDR3 protein: CASSLAGTGKETQYF
CDR3 DNA: TGTGCCAGCAGCTTGGCCGGGACAGGGAAAGAGACCCAGTACTTC
clone size: few
V gene: TRBV5-5
D gene: TRBD1
J gene: TRBJ2-5

CDR3 protein: CAGERGQGGEQYF
CDR3 DNA: TGTGCCGGAGAAAGAGGACAGGGCGGGGAGCAGTACTTC
clone size: .
V gene: TRBV30
D gene: TRBD1
J gene: TRBJ2-7

CDR3 protein: CASRTLTAGTDTQYF
CDR3 DNA: TGCGCCAGCAGGACTTTGACAGCTGGCACAGATACGCAGTATTTT
clone size: .
V gene: TRBV5-1
D gene: .
J gene: TRBJ2-3

CDR3 protein: CASSSTGGFYEQYF
CDR3 DNA: TGTGCCAGCAGCTCGACAGGGGGCTTCTACGAGCAGTACTTC
clone size: few
V gene: TRBV6-5
D gene: TRBD1
J gene: TRBJ2-7

CDR3 protein: CASRPSRSTRETQYF
CDR3 DNA: TGTGCCAGCAGACCTAGCAGGTCTACAAGGGAGACCCAGTACTTC
clone size: few
V gene: TRBV2
D gene: .
J gene: TRBJ2-5

CDR3 protein: CASSPGRGQTNEKLFF
CDR3 DNA: TGCGCCAGCAGCCCCGGCAGGGGGCAAACTAATGAAAAACTGTTTTTT
clone size: few
V gene: TRBV4-1
D gene: TRBD1
J gene: TRBJ1-4

CDR3 protein: CASSLLAGEAEQFF
CDR3 DNA: TGTGCCAGCAGCTTACTAGCGGGAGAAGCTGAGCAGTTCTTC
clone size: .
V gene: TRBV7-8
D gene: TRBD2
J gene: TRBJ2-1

CDR3 protein: CASSESEGSPGNIQYF
CDR3 DNA: TGTGCCAGCAGTGAATCGGAGGGGTCCCCTGGAAACATTCAGTACTTC
clone size: few
V gene: TRBV6-1
D gene: .
J gene: TRBJ2-4

CDR3 protein: CAWSVQGSQPQHF
CDR3 DNA: TGTGCCTGGAGTGTACAGGGTAGCCAGCCCCAGCATTTT
clone size: .
V gene: TRBV30
D gene: .
J gene: TRBJ1-5

CDR3 protein: CASSPSGRLQNIQYF
CDR3 DNA: TGTGCCAGCAGCCCGTCGGGGAGGCTGCAAAACATTCAGTACTTC
clone size: .
V gene: TRBV9
D gene: .
J gene: TRBJ2-4

CDR3 protein: CAWSIPVGAGGYTF
CDR3 DNA: TGTGCCTGGAGTATCCCGGTGGGGGCCGGGGGCTACACCTTC
clone size: .
V gene: TRBV30
D gene: .
J gene: TRBJ1-2

CDR3 protein: CASSGDSGSSYNEQFF
CDR3 DNA: TGTGCCAGCAGTGGTGATAGCGGGAGTTCCTACAATGAGCAGTTCTTC
clone size: .
V gene: TRBV6-1
D gene: TRBD2
J gene: TRBJ2-1

CDR3 protein: CASSHTTPGLAGWGQYF
CDR3 DNA: TGCGCCAGCAGCCACACAACTCCGGGACTAGCGGGTTGGGGCCAGTACTTC
clone size: few
V gene: TRBV4-1
D gene: TRBD2
J gene: TRBJ2-4

CDR3 protein: CASSEIQGTSNQPQHF
CDR3 DNA: TGTGCCAGCAGCGAGATACAGGGTACCAGCAATCAGCCCCAGCATTTT
clone size: few
V gene: TRBV2
D gene: .
J gene: TRBJ1-5

CDR3 protein: CASSSPGTGGRDTEAFF
CDR3 DNA: TGTGCCAGCAGTAGTCCCGGGACAGGGGGCAGGGACACTGAAGCTTTCTTT
clone size: .
V gene: TRBV28
D gene: TRBD1
J gene: TRBJ1-1

CDR3 protein: CASSQYSGEGFYGYTF
CDR3 DNA: TGTGCCAGCAGCCAATATTCAGGGGAGGGGTTCTATGGCTACACCTTC
clone size: .
V gene: TRBV7-9
D gene: .
J gene: TRBJ1-2

CDR3 protein: CASTETSGGGEQYF
CDR3 DNA: TGCGCCAGCACCGAGACTAGCGGAGGCGGCGAGCAGTACTTC
clone size: .
V gene: TRBV5-1
D gene: TRBD2
J gene: TRBJ2-7

CDR3 protein: CASSPSARYTEAFF
CDR3 DNA: TGTGCCAGTAGTCCATCCGCGCGGTACACTGAAGCTTTCTTT
clone size: .
V gene: TRBV19
D gene: .
J gene: TRBJ1-1

CDR3 protein: CASSEGPRTEKLFF
CDR3 DNA: TGTGCCAGCAGCGAAGGACCGCGGACAGAAAAACTGTTTTTT
clone size: few
V gene: TRBV5-5
D gene: .
J gene: TRBJ1-4

CDR3 protein: CASSVALGLPGEQYF
CDR3 DNA: TGTGCCAGCAGCGTGGCCCTCGGCCTGCCGGGGGAGCAGTACTTC
clone size: .
V gene: TRBV9
D gene: .
J gene: TRBJ2-7

CDR3 protein: CASTHPGLIEQYF
CDR3 DNA: TGTGCCAGCACCCACCCAGGGCTGATCGAGCAGTACTTC
clone size: .
V gene: TRBV5-6
D gene: .
J gene: TRBJ2-7

CDR3 protein: CASSQVIRGTNTGELFF
CDR3 DNA: TGTGCCAGCAGCCAAGTCATCCGGGGGACGAACACCGGGGAGCTGTTTTTT
clone size: .
V gene: TRBV4-2
D gene: .
J gene: TRBJ2-2

CDR3 protein: CASRPPGLASYNEQFF
CDR3 DNA: TGCGCCAGCAGACCTCCGGGACTAGCTTCCTACAATGAGCAGTTCTTC
clone size: .
V gene: TRBV5-1
D gene: TRBD2
J gene: TRBJ2-1

CDR3 protein: CASTPGQGTGYTF
CDR3 DNA: TGTGCCAGCACCCCGGGACAGGGGACCGGCTACACCTTC
clone size: .
V gene: TRBV6-5
D gene: TRBD1
J gene: TRBJ1-2

CDR3 protein: CSVTGVNGYTF
CDR3 DNA: TGCAGCGTTACGGGAGTCAATGGCTACACCTTC
clone size: .
V gene: TRBV29-1
D gene: .
J gene: TRBJ1-2

CDR3 protein: CASAVGQTVGGYTF
CDR3 DNA: TGTGCCAGCGCCGTGGGACAGACGGTCGGTGGCTACACCTTC
clone size: .
V gene: TRBV2
D gene: TRBD1
J gene: TRBJ1-2

CDR3 protein: CASSLPKGERYF
CDR3 DNA: TGCGCCAGCAGCTTACCCAAGGGGGAAAGATACTTC
clone size: .
V gene: TRBV5-1
D gene: .
J gene: TRBJ2-7

CDR3 protein: CASSSDRLLSGNTIYF
CDR3 DNA: TGTGCCAGCAGCTCGGACAGGTTACTCTCTGGAAACACCATATATTTT
clone size: few
V gene: TRBV11-2
D gene: TRBD1
J gene: TRBJ1-3